This T cell receptor beta chain was documented in a study of control samples from healthy donors and cancer patients. The CDR3 has 14 amino acids. Looked up from germline, CDR1 is SGHVS and CDR2 is FNYEAQ. V was trimmed by 1 base and J by 3 bases, leaving 9 bases between them. The data were produced by immunoSEQ multiplex PCR, yet TCRdb's version contains in-frame clones alone and is incomplete. The sample includes about 210,000 clones. The chain couples TRBV7-6 to TRBJ1-1; no reliable D call. The source of this sequence is a woman aged 25 to 45 in good health. Sequenced material: blood. CDR3 bases: TGTGCCAGCAGCTTAGATCCGGCCTACACTGAAGCTTTCTTT. It yields the protein CASSLDPAYTEAFF.